The subject of this entry is one T cell receptor beta chain. Its antigen is unknown. The CDR3 totals 14 residues. Looked up from germline, CDR1 is SGHTA and CDR2 is FQGTGA. V lost 1 base, J lost 6 bases, and 2 bases stayed unmatched. These data belong to a study of cytomegalovirus exposure and HLA in healthy donors. Study-level information: The 130 or so validation repertoires used the same platform as the approximately 700 first-cohort repertoires (as reported by a later analysis). General observations from the study: In vitro testing confirmed a few CMV-associated chains as specific for CMV antigens.

TCRdb's table, derived via immunoSEQ multiplex PCR, lists solely in-frame clones and lacks some. This repertoire shows some 270,000 clones, approximately 83% found once; its top ten account for around 1%. The chain employs TRBV7-3 and TRBJ2-1, with TRBD2 identical over 8 bases. The specimen was PBMCs. This clonotype was obtained from a woman aged 18-29 years in good health and CMV-seronegative. The chain's CDR3 is CASSLKTSGNEQFF. The CDR3 DNA is TGTGCCAGCAGCTTAAAAACTAGCGGCAATGAGCAGTTCTTC.